A single sample gave rise to the 22 T cell receptor beta chains below, sequenced in a study of blood T cell repertoires in COVID-19. TCRdb's copy holds only in-frame clones and misses some; the assay was immunoSEQ multiplex PCR. The data hold under 300,000 clones, with approximately 83% observed a single time. The sequenced material came from peripheral blood. The source of these receptors is a woman in her 70s with acute or convalescent COVID-19.

This chain uses TRBV18 with TRBJ2-3; the D gene is possibly TRBD1 (6 bases). CDR3 length: 13 amino acids. Deletions cut 6 bases from V and 4 bases from J, with 11 bases between. Germline CDR1 and CDR2: KGHSH and LQKENI. Written as DNA, the CDR3 is TGTGCCAGCTCCCTTAACAGGGCAGATACGCAGTATTTT. It translates to CASSLNRADTQYF.

The chain joins TRBV5-1 to TRBJ1-4, with no clear D. There are 14 residues in the CDR3. V shed 1 base and J shed 5 bases, with 9 bases lying between them. In germline, CDR1 is SGHRS, CDR2 YFSETQ. CDR3 residues: CASSLLGVNEKLFF. DNA for the CDR3: TGCGCCAGCAGCTTGTTGGGAGTCAATGAAAAACTGTTTTTT. Drawing the rest from reference TRBV5-1 and TRBJ1-4, the complete variable domain is KAGVTQTPRYLIKTRGQQVTLSCSPISGHRSVSWYQQTPGQGLQFLFEYFSETQRNKGNFPGRFSGRQFSNSRSEMNVSTLELGDSALYLCASSLLGVNEKLFFGSGTQLSVL.

This clone appeared a single time. J is TRBJ2-3 and V is TRBV5-1, with no clear D. The CDR3 totals 13 residues. CDR1 SGHRS and CDR2 YFSETQ come from the germline V gene. The V end was cut by 7 bases, the J end by 1 base, with 10 bases between. DNA of the CDR3: TGCGCCAGCCGGCAGGCAGGCACAGATACGCAGTATTTT. Translated: CASRQAGTDTQYF.

The chain couples TRBV29-1 to TRBJ1-4; 10 bases are a match to TRBD1. The V segment lost 1 base and the J segment 7 bases; nucleotides outside the gene matches: 3. Germline-derived CDR1 and CDR2 are SQVTM and ANQGSEA. This CDR3 contains 14 residues. The CDR3 DNA is TGCAGCGTTGAAGCCCGGGACAGGGGTGAAAAACTGTTTTTT. Translation gives CSVEARDRGEKLFF.

V gene TRBV2 combines with J gene TRBJ2-2, with D unclear. Trimming stripped 4 bases from V and 1 base from J, with 7 bases between. The length of the CDR3 is 14 residues. Germline V gene lookup returns CDR1 SNHLY and CDR2 FYNNEI. CDR3: CASSGAGNTGELFF. Written as DNA, the CDR3 is TGTGCCAGCAGTGGGGCAGGGAACACCGGGGAGCTGTTTTTT. Supplemented by reference TRBV2 and TRBJ2-2, the full variable domain reads EPEVTQTPSHQVTQMGQEVILRCVPISNHLYFYWYRQILGQKVEFLVSFYNNEISEKSEIFDDQFSVERPDGSNFTLKIRSTKLEDSAMYFCASSGAGNTGELFFGEGSRLTVL.

The chain has TRBV28 and TRBJ1-5, with TRBD1 matching 8 bases. Looked up from germline, CDR1 is MDHEN and CDR2 is SYDVKM. The CDR3 length is 15 residues. V lost 6 bases to trimming and J lost 6 bases; unmatched junction nucleotides: 10. CDR3 protein: CASSTPGGSPQPQHF. CDR3 nucleotides: TGTGCCAGCAGCACCCCAGGGGGCAGCCCTCAGCCCCAGCATTTT.

V gene TRBV6-6 combines with J gene TRBJ2-3, with D perhaps matching TRBD1 (6 bases). V shed 6 bases and J shed 6 bases, with 10 bases lying between them. The CDR3 consists of 12 residues. The V gene's germline CDR1 is MNHNY and CDR2 SVGAGI (reference sequence). The CDR3 nucleotides read TGTGCCAGCAGCAACAGGGCGGATACGCAGTATTTT. It is translated as CASSNRADTQYF.

The chain couples TRBV6-5 to TRBJ2-3; 7 bases fit TRBD1. With V trimmed by 6 bases and J by 1 base, 4 bases remained unmatched. This CDR3 is built from 14 residues. Germline assignment: CDR1 MNHEY and CDR2 SVGAGI. The CDR3: CASSQGTGTDTQYF. As DNA, the CDR3 is TGTGCCAGCAGCCAGGGGACAGGCACAGATACGCAGTATTTT.

The chain combines TRBV6-5 with TRBJ1-3; possible D gene TRBD1, 6 bases. The CDR3 is 15 residues long. With 4 bases removed from V and 0 bases from J, the gap between germline ends came to 10 bases. The germline V gene encodes CDR1 MNHEY and CDR2 SVGAGI. CDR3: CASSLNRVSGNTIYF. In nucleotides, the CDR3 is TGTGCCAGCAGTTTAAACAGGGTCTCTGGAAACACCATATATTTT.

The chain links TRBV9 to TRBJ2-3; 8 bases match TRBD2. The length of the CDR3 is 16 residues. From germline, CDR1 is SGDLS and CDR2 YYNGEE. V shed 4 bases and J 3 bases; nucleotides not matched to a gene: 10. CDR3 DNA sequence: TGTGCCAGCAGCCGGCGTGCTAGCGGGTCAACAGATACGCAGTATTTT. Protein: CASSRRASGSTDTQYF.

The rearrangement uses TRBV7-2 and TRBJ1-1; D is uncertain. The germline V gene encodes CDR1 SGHTA and CDR2 FQGNSA. This CDR3 is built from 14 residues. V was clipped by 3 bases and J by 0 bases, with 8 bases between them. CDR3 DNA sequence: TGTGCCAGCAGCTTTGGCGGGGTGAACACTGAAGCTTTCTTT. Translated, it gives CASSFGGVNTEAFF. The full variable domain, its missing parts supplied by reference TRBV7-2 and TRBJ1-1, is GAGVSQSPSNKVTEKGKDVELRCDPISGHTALYWYRQSLGQGLEFLIYFQGNSAPDKSGLPSDRFSAERTGGSVSTLTIQRTQQEDSAVYLCASSFGGVNTEAFFGQGTRLTVV.

V is TRBV14 and J is TRBJ2-5, with 10 bases lining up with TRBD2. V trimming: 1 base; J trimming: 5 bases; junction bases outside the gene matches: 10. CDR1 and CDR2 from the germline V gene are SGHDN and FVKESK. CDR3 length equals 17 residues. CDR3 sequence (DNA): TGTGCCAGCAGCCAAGGCGTTCGGCTAGCGGGGGTGGAGACCCAGTACTTC. This sequence encodes CASSQGVRLAGVETQYF.

CDR3 sequence (DNA): TGTGCCAGCTCACCACTAGCGGGGCTTAATGAGCAGTTCTTC. This gives the protein CASSPLAGLNEQFF. The V and J genes are TRBV18 and TRBJ2-1; 8 nucleotides match TRBD2. J was trimmed by 7 bases and V by 1 base; bases with no gene match: 3. Germline V lookup: CDR1 KGHSH, CDR2 LQKENI. The CDR3 contains 14 residues.

The chain links TRBV6-5 to TRBJ1-3, with a possible D match to TRBD1 (6 bases). V was shortened by 6 bases and J by 4 bases, with 10 bases between the two germline ends. The CDR3 sequence is 13 residues long. Germline assignment: CDR1 MNHEY and CDR2 SVGAGI. CDR3 sequence reads: CASSSGVGNTIYF. The CDR3 DNA sequence: TGTGCCAGCAGCTCAGGGGTGGGAAACACCATATATTTT.

The sample holds a few counts of this clone. This chain links TRBV19 with TRBJ2-3, with TRBD2 matching 9 bases. The CDR3 covers 17 residues. The germline V gene encodes CDR1 LNHDA and CDR2 SQIVND (reference sequence). V shed 6 bases and J 5 bases; nucleotides not matched to a gene: 15. The CDR3 is CASRIGGSGGMGDTQYF. CDR3 DNA sequence: TGTGCCAGTAGGATCGGTGGTAGCGGGGGAATGGGAGATACGCAGTATTTT.

J is TRBJ1-2 and V is TRBV10-3; D not certain. Trimming took off 1 base at V and 2 bases at J, with 5 bases between the two ends. Germline assignment: CDR1 ENHRY and CDR2 SYGVKD. The CDR3 has 13 amino acids. The CDR3 bases are TGTGCCATCAGTGAGTACAGCAACTATGGCTACACCTTC. Its translation: CAISEYSNYGYTF.

V and J are TRBV19 and TRBJ1-4; possibly TRBD1 for D (5 bases). The CDR3 totals 14 residues. The V gene lost 4 bases and the J gene lost 8 bases, with 14 bases spanning the gap. The germline V gene has CDR1 LNHDA and CDR2 SQIVND (reference sequence). CDR3 DNA: TGTGCCAGTAGTAGCGGGGGTTTGGGAGAAAAACTGTTTTTT. Translated, it gives CASSSGGLGEKLFF.

The genes are TRBV5-1 and TRBJ1-1; no definite D call. Trimming left V 1 base short and J 7 bases short, with 11 bases between. Germline V gene sequence: CDR1 SGHRS, CDR2 YFSETQ. CDR3 length: 13 amino acids. Here the CDR3 reads CASSLKAGGEAFF. The DNA of the CDR3 is TGCGCCAGCAGCTTGAAGGCCGGAGGTGAAGCTTTCTTT. The variable domain in full, with the rest retrieved from reference TRBV5-1 and TRBJ1-1, is KAGVTQTPRYLIKTRGQQVTLSCSPISGHRSVSWYQQTPGQGLQFLFEYFSETQRNKGNFPGRFSGRQFSNSRSEMNVSTLELGDSALYLCASSLKAGGEAFFGQGTRLTVV.

The chain is built from TRBV10-3 and TRBJ1-2; D not resolved. The CDR3 is 13 residues long. The germline V gene has CDR1 ENHRY and CDR2 SYGVKD. V was pared by 6 bases and J by 2 bases, with 10 bases between. In nucleotides, the CDR3 is TGTGCCATCAGGCCGCCGGGGAACTATGGCTACACCTTC. Translation: CAIRPPGNYGYTF.

This clone was seen a handful of times. This chain joins TRBV3-1 (or the pseudogene TRBV3-2) and TRBJ1-5; tentative D call: TRBD1 (6 bases). The V gene's germline CDR1 is LGHDT and CDR2 YNNKEL (reference sequence). Trimming cost V 3 bases and J 6 bases, with 9 bases left between them. The CDR3 spans 13 residues. CDR3 protein: CASSQHRAQPQHF. CDR3 nucleotide sequence: TGTGCCAGCAGCCAGCACAGGGCTCAGCCCCAGCATTTT.

This clone was seen just once. This chain links TRBV19 with TRBJ2-2, with D uncertain. Trimming shortened V by 1 base and J by 3 bases, and 3 bases separated the two germline ends. The CDR3 length is 13 residues. Germline lookup yields CDR1 LNHDA and CDR2 SQIVND (reference sequence). The DNA of the CDR3 is TGTGCCAGTAGTATAGCGTACACCGGGGAGCTGTTTTTT. The encoded protein is CASSIAYTGELFF.

The rearrangement links TRBV15 to TRBJ2-3; TRBD1 matches at 8 bases. Trimming took 7 bases from V and 2 from J; bases not matched to a gene: 8. The CDR3 runs 15 residues. The germline CDR1 and CDR2 sequences are LNHNV and YYDKDF (reference sequence). CDR3 residues: CATMAEDRVTDTQYF. The CDR3 DNA follows: TGTGCCACCATGGCGGAGGACAGGGTCACAGATACGCAGTATTTT.